The 15 T cell receptor beta chains below come from one sample, sequenced in a study of T cell repertoires in cytomegalovirus infection (dated by TCRdb to about 2019). The sample's treatment or condition, from its label and the paper: in vitro stimulation with specific CMV peptide epitopes to enrich CMV-specific T cells. These reads were obtained on an Illumina HiSeq 1500. TCRdb reran the public reads through fastp at Q25 and MiXCR, keeping productive beta chains. Identical CDR3 proteins give one entry, which carries the most common genes and DNA. The sample data list roughly 990,000 distinct CDR3 sequences, and roughly 30% of these were observed just once. The top ten constitute under 15% of the sample. Their recognized antigens are unknown. Specimen: cultured CD8+ T cells from PBMCs, collected from culture after CMV antigen stimulation. Receptors were obtained from a human donor in good health (CMV status not recorded). Some clones in this sample may be carry-over from other donors' samples.

This clonotype appeared many times. CDR3 sequence: CASSQDWRNSNQPQHF. The CDR3 bases are TGCGCCAGCAGCCAAGATTGGAGGAATAGCAATCAGCCCCAGCATTTT. The chain joins TRBV4-1 to TRBJ1-5; D gene uncertain. The CDR3 runs to 16 residues. V shed 0 bases and J shed 0 bases, with 9 bases lying between them. Germline CDR1 reads MGHRA; CDR2 reads YSYEKL.

This clonotype was seen more than once but under ten times. The gene calls are TRBV6-7 and TRBJ2-2, with TRBD1 matching over 9 bases. TRBV6-7 is reported as an ORF; its role is uncertain. J was trimmed by 7 bases and V by 0 bases; bases with no gene match: 6. This CDR3 region has 16 residues. The CDR3 sequence is CASSYSRDRGIGELFF. The CDR3 DNA is TGTGCCAGCAGTTACTCGAGAGACAGGGGGATCGGGGAGCTGTTTTTT.

At least ten counts were recorded for this clonotype. The chain combines TRBV6-6 with TRBJ1-5, with 8 bases that match TRBD1. The CDR3 length is 16 residues. The germline V gene encodes CDR1 MNHNY and CDR2 SVGAGI (reference sequence). With V trimmed by 2 bases and J by 2 bases, 5 bases remained unmatched. The CDR3 DNA sequence: TGTGCCAGCAGTTACCCCGGACAGGGCGGCAATCAGCCCCAGCATTTT. Protein product: CASSYPGQGGNQPQHF.

This clonotype was counted only a few times. This rearrangement joins TRBV11-2 to TRBJ2-1; 12 nucleotides agree with TRBD2. Germline V gene lookup returns CDR1 SGHAT and CDR2 FQNNGV. V shed 3 bases and J 5 bases; nucleotides not matched to a gene: 5. The CDR3 has 16 amino acids. In nucleotides, the CDR3 is TGTGCCAGCAGCTTGTGGACTAGCGGGGACCACAATGAGCAGTTCTTC. Translated: CASSLWTSGDHNEQFF.

In its sample, this clonotype was seen many times. The CDR3 DNA follows: TGTGCCAGCAGCCCTGCGGGCGGGGGGTACGAGCAGTACGTC. It translates to CASSPAGGGYEQYV. The chain employs TRBV7-2 and TRBJ2-7; 8 bases line up with TRBD2. V lost 5 bases and J lost 4; bases outside the gene matches: 7. The length of the CDR3 is 14 residues. CDR1 and CDR2 from the germline V gene are SGHTA and FQGNSA.

V is TRBV6-5 and J is TRBJ1-5, with 8 bases aligning to TRBD1. The CDR3 totals 15 residues. V shed 5 bases, J shed 1 base, and the junction held 4 bases outside the gene matches. The V gene's germline CDR1 is MNHEY and CDR2 SVGAGI. CDR3 DNA sequence: TGTGCCAGCAGTCGACAGGGGTGGAGCAATCAGCCCCAGCATTTT. Amino acids: CASSRQGWSNQPQHF.

This chain joins TRBV27 and TRBJ2-5, with TRBD2 matching over 10 bases. Trimming removed 3 bases from V and 1 base from J; junction bases left unmatched: 8. CDR1 MNHEY and CDR2 SMNVEV come from the germline V gene (reference sequence). The CDR3 covers 17 residues. The CDR3: CASSFGLAGVLQETQYF. Here the CDR3 DNA reads TGTGCCAGCAGTTTTGGGCTAGCGGGGGTACTCCAAGAGACCCAGTACTTC.

This clonotype was recorded at least ten times. Germline and junction disagree at one end, which may indicate a read error. The rearrangement links TRBV7-8 to TRBJ1-4; D unresolved. This CDR3 is built from 14 residues. Per germline, CDR1 SGHVS and CDR2 FQNEAQ. DNA for the CDR3: TGTGCCAGCAGTTTAGAAACAACTAATGAAAAACTGTTTTTT. Translating it yields CASSLETTNEKLFF.

This clonotype has more than one count but fewer than ten. This chain uses TRBV28 with TRBJ2-7; 8 bases line up with TRBD2. The CDR3 spans 14 residues. CDR1 is MDHEN and CDR2 is SYDVKM in the germline V gene. V lost 3 bases to trimming and J lost 4 bases; unmatched junction nucleotides: 5. DNA of the CDR3: TGTGCCAGCAGTTTGGCGGGGGGCCAATACGAGCAGTACTTC. It is translated as CASSLAGGQYEQYF. Supplemented by reference TRBV28 and TRBJ2-7, the full variable domain reads DVKVTQSSRYLVKRTGEKVFLECVQDMDHENMFWYRQDPGLGLRLIYFSYDVKMKEKGDIPEGYSVSREKKERFSLILESASTNQTSMYLCASSLAGGQYEQYFGPGTRLTVT.

This clonotype has more than one count but fewer than ten. The chain recombines TRBV7-9 with TRBJ2-7, with D possibly TRBD1 on 6 matching bases. Germline V gene sequence: CDR1 SEHNR, CDR2 FQNEAQ (reference sequence). Trimming cost V 4 bases and J 3 bases, with 10 bases left between them. There are 13 residues in the CDR3. The CDR3 nucleotides are TGTGCCAGCAGCTGGACAGCCAACTACGAGCAGTACTTC. Amino acids: CASSWTANYEQYF.

This chain connects TRBV25-1 to TRBJ1-1, with D possibly TRBD1 on 5 matching bases. Germline V lookup: CDR1 MGHDK, CDR2 SYGVNS. Trimming removed 3 bases from V and 6 bases from J, with 11 bases in between. The CDR3 extends over 13 amino acids. The CDR3 here is CASSDQGWSEAFF. CDR3 nucleotide sequence: TGTGCCAGCAGTGATCAGGGTTGGTCTGAAGCTTTCTTT.

Comment on this clonotype: This may be a read error, as it is one base from a much larger clone. V gene TRBV7-2 combines with J gene TRBJ2-7, with D maybe TRBD1 (6 bases). Germline CDR1 reads SGHTA; CDR2 reads FQGNSA. CDR3 length: 16 residues. V lost 5 bases to trimming and J lost 0 bases, with 17 bases between them. The CDR3 nucleotides read TGTGCCAGCAGCGCGGACAGTGAGGTAGACTCCTACGAGCAGTACGTC. Amino acids: CASSADSEVDSYEQYV.

This clonotype was seen only a few times. Because the CDR3's place on the DNA is in doubt, the DNA is left out and the CDR3 is given as listed by TCRdb. The chain uses TRBV7-9 and TRBJ1-1. Per the germline V gene, CDR1 is SEHNR and CDR2 is FQNEAQ (reference sequence). The CDR3 contains 13 residues when both ends are counted. This CDR3 is CASSFSVRGEAFF.

In DNA, the CDR3 is TGTGCCAGCAGTGAATTCGGACAGGGGGCCTACAATGAGCAGTTCTTC. Its protein product is CASSEFGQGAYNEQFF. The chain is built from TRBV6-1 and TRBJ2-1; 10 bases line up with TRBD1. Germline CDR1 and CDR2: MNHNS and SASEGT. This CDR3 is built from 16 residues. J lost 2 bases, V lost 2 bases, and 3 bases had no gene match.

This clonotype was detected only once. The chain joins TRBV6-2 or TRBV6-3 to TRBJ2-3, with 7 bases lining up with TRBD1. Trimming at V came to 6 bases and at J to 0 bases, leaving 9 bases not matched to a gene. The CDR3 totals 16 residues. CDR1 is MNHEY, CDR2 SVGEGT, per germline. The CDR3 spells CASRGRQGTSTDTQYF. The CDR3 DNA follows: TGTGCCAGCAGGGGAAGACAGGGAACTAGCACAGATACGCAGTATTTT.